Ten or more counts support the clone carrying this TCR beta chain. Antigen specificity is unknown. Distinct nucleotide sequences in the sample also encode this CDR3. This sample is drawn from a study of T cells after posttransplantation cyclophosphamide. V shed 9 bases and J shed 3 bases, with 8 bases lying between them. Germline V gene sequence: CDR1 LGHNT, CDR2 FRNRAP. The CDR3 runs to 12 residues. Findings and caveats of the study: TRB overlap between skin or GI tissue T cells and blood was limited. Donor CD8+ memory clones often dominated recipient blood repertoires at later times. TRB clonality was highly associated with recipient CMV seropositivity and reactivation.

Method: immunoSEQ multiplex PCR; TCRdb's copy keeps in-frame clones and lacks some. The data show tens of thousands of clones, with none appearing a single time. Cyclophosphamide on days +3 and +4 followed busulfan-fludarabine conditioning and a marrow graft. The rearrangement links TRBV12-5 to TRBJ2-2; the D is unclear. The sequence was collected from a male patient younger than 35 who received an allogeneic stem cell transplant from a related donor, was CMV-positive, and had no GVHD. A subset of T cells may come from the graft donor. This material consisted of PBMCs, taken after allogeneic stem cell transplant with posttransplant cyclophosphamide. This chain's CDR3 is CASAPDTGELFF. The DNA of the CDR3 is TGTGCTAGCGCCCCAGACACCGGGGAGCTGTTTTTT.